This T cell receptor beta chain was sequenced in a study of early T cells in non-severe SARS-CoV-2 infection. Trimming removed 4 bases at V and 3 bases at J, with 10 bases between. This CDR3 spans 14 amino acids. Germline-derived CDR1 and CDR2 are MNHEY and SVGAGI. TCRdb passed the 5' RACE reads through MiXCR, listing each CDR3 protein once. The sample yields more than 75,000 distinct CDR3 sequences, 13% to 15% seen once. The J gene is TRBJ2-1, the V gene TRBV6-5; D possibly corresponds to TRBD1 (5 bases). The receptor's source is an adult who was a healthcare worker with PCR-confirmed SARS-CoV-2 infection or an uninfected control (not recorded which). The sequencing sample was made of whole blood. This CDR3 reads CASSWSQGYNEQFF. The CDR3, as DNA: TGTGCCAGCAGTTGGAGCCAGGGCTACAATGAGCAGTTCTTC.